A single sample is the source of the 29 T cell receptor beta chains below, sequenced in a study of T cells in Graves' hyperthyroidism and ophthalmopathy. TCR beta CDR3 regions were amplified from RNA transcripts. Initially, a first-round RT-PCR of the TCR CDR3 employed the HTBI primer set. Using its own MiXCR run on the multiplex PCR reads, TCRdb lists one record per CDR3 protein. Altogether roughly 570,000 distinct CDR3 sequences are present, around 46% being singletons, with the ten largest covering 15% to 20%. Material for sequencing was peripheral blood or thyroid tissue (not recorded which). Receptors originate from an adult woman with Graves' disease, either hyperthyroidism or ophthalmopathy (not recorded which).

J is TRBJ2-5 and V is TRBV4-1; D may be TRBD2 (6 bases). The V and J ends lost 0 bases and 3 bases respectively, with 11 bases between them. Per germline, CDR1 MGHRA and CDR2 YSYEKL. CDR3 length: 15 amino acids. CDR3 in amino acids: CASSQDWRGEETQYF. The CDR3 nucleotides are TGCGCCAGCAGCCAAGATTGGAGGGGCGAAGAGACCCAGTACTTC.

The genes are TRBV3-1 and TRBJ2-5; a possible D gene is TRBD2 (6 bases). V shed 0 bases and J shed 0 bases, with 8 bases lying between them. The germline V gene has CDR1 LGHDT and CDR2 YNNKEL (reference sequence). The CDR3 length is 15 residues. The CDR3 DNA reads TGTGCCAGCAGCCAAGAAGGAGGGTACCAAGAGACCCAGTACTTC. Its protein product is CASSQEGGYQETQYF.

This chain connects TRBV4-2 to TRBJ2-7; 7 nucleotides match TRBD2. The CDR3 is 17 amino acids. With V trimmed by 1 base and J by 2 bases, 11 bases remained unmatched. In germline, CDR1 is LGHNA, CDR2 YNFKEQ. CDR3 nucleotides: TGTGCCAGCAGCCAAGGGCGCGGGAGAGAGATCACCTACGAGCAGTACTTC. The encoded protein is CASSQGRGREITYEQYF.

This clonotype appeared once. This chain links TRBV29-1 with TRBJ2-7; TRBD2 aligns across 9 bases. CDR1 is SQVTM and CDR2 is ANQGSEA in the germline V gene. V lost 0 bases and J lost 7; bases outside the gene matches: 10. This CDR3 spans 15 amino acids. In DNA, the CDR3 is TGCAGCGTTGAAGATAGCCTAGCGGGGTCTCGAGAGCAGTACTTC. This sequence encodes CSVEDSLAGSREQYF.

This clonotype was counted ten times or more. CDR3 nucleotide sequence: TGCAGCGTGGGGGGACAGACGAACACTGAAGCTTTCTTT. Translating it yields CSVGGQTNTEAFF. The rearrangement links TRBV29-1 to TRBJ1-1; 7 positions match TRBD1. The CDR3 runs 13 residues. The trim removed 6 bases at V and 1 base at J, leaving 5 bases unmatched. Germline V gives CDR1 SQVTM, CDR2 ANQGSEA.

The chain uses TRBV11-2 and TRBJ1-1, with 8 positions matching TRBD1. The V gene end was trimmed by 3 bases and the J gene end by 7 bases; junction bases not matched to a gene: 7. Germline V gene lookup returns CDR1 SGHAT and CDR2 FQNNGV. The CDR3 spans 14 residues. CDR3 in amino acids: CASSFRDRLHEAFF. CDR3 sequence (DNA): TGTGCCAGCAGCTTCCGGGACAGGCTACATGAAGCTTTCTTT.

The rearrangement uses TRBV5-1 and TRBJ2-6; D may match TRBD1 or TRBD2 (5 bases each). The CDR3 length is 17 residues. Trimming removed 4 bases from V and 1 base from J, with 15 bases in between. The germline V gene has CDR1 SGHRS and CDR2 YFSETQ. CDR3 bases: TGCGCCAGCAGCGGCCGGGACGACTCTTCTGGGGCCAACGTCCTGACTTTC. It codes for CASSGRDDSSGANVLTF.

This sequence joins TRBV7-2 and TRBJ1-3; D is unclear. The V end lost 4 bases, the J end lost 0 bases, and 10 bases lay between the germline ends. CDR1 is SGHTA, CDR2 FQGNSA, per germline. The CDR3 has 15 amino acids. The CDR3, as DNA: TGTGCCAGCAGCTCTTCACAGAGCTCTGGAAACACCATATATTTT. This gives the protein CASSSSQSSGNTIYF.

On this clonotype: Germline and junction disagree at one end, which may indicate a read error. The chain couples TRBV12-3 or TRBV12-4 to TRBJ2-7, with a possible D match to TRBD2 (6 bases). The CDR3 runs 13 residues. The chain's CDR3 is CASSPGGNYEQHF. DNA of the CDR3: TGTGCCAGCTCACCAGGAGGGAACTACGAGCAGCACTTC.

In its sample, this clonotype was seen many times. V and J are TRBV7-6 and TRBJ2-5; 8 nucleotides line up with TRBD2. The CDR3 is 13 amino acids. Germline-derived CDR1 and CDR2 are SGHVS and FNYEAQ. Germline trimming cut 1 base from V and 6 bases from J; bases unmatched to any gene: 1. CDR3 nucleotide sequence: TGTGCCAGCAGCTTAGGGACTAGCAAGACCCAGTACTTC. Translated: CASSLGTSKTQYF.

This clonotype came up many times. The J gene is TRBJ1-1, the V gene TRBV3-1, with TRBD1 matching 8 bases. The V and J ends lost 1 base and 5 bases, in that order; junction bases with no gene match: 6. The CDR3 spans 15 residues. Germline V gives CDR1 LGHDT, CDR2 YNNKEL (reference sequence). CDR3 nucleotides: TGTGCCAGCAGCCAAGGCTCGCGACAGGGGACTGAAGCTTTCTTT. Protein sequence: CASSQGSRQGTEAFF.

This rearrangement joins TRBV7-9 to TRBJ2-7; D might be TRBD1 or TRBD2, each matching 6 bases. The CDR3 has 12 amino acids. Germline assignment: CDR1 SEHNR and CDR2 FQNEAQ (reference sequence). Trimming stripped 5 bases from V and 6 bases from J, with 11 bases between. CDR3 loop: CASSPGAGEQYF. In DNA, the CDR3 is TGTGCCAGCAGCCCGGGGGCAGGCGAGCAGTACTTC.

There are many counts of this clonotype. The chain links TRBV7-8 to TRBJ2-7; D is uncertain. This CDR3 comprises 14 residues. V dropped 0 bases and J dropped 2 bases, with 8 bases sitting between them. Per germline, CDR1 SGHVS and CDR2 FQNEAQ. DNA for the CDR3: TGTGCCAGCAGCTTAGCGGGCGCGACCTACGAGCAGTACTTC. It codes for CASSLAGATYEQYF.

V is TRBV10-3 and J is TRBJ2-2; D call uncertain. The V gene lost 2 bases and the J gene lost 3 bases, with 4 bases spanning the gap. The germline V gene encodes CDR1 ENHRY and CDR2 SYGVKD. CDR3 length: 13 amino acids. The CDR3 protein is CAISEIDTGELFF. The CDR3 region has the DNA TGTGCCATCAGTGAGATAGACACCGGGGAGCTGTTTTTT.

This clonotype showed up many times. The CDR3 here is CAAALAGDVGTGELFF. The CDR3 DNA is TGCGCCGCTGCCCTAGCGGGAGATGTGGGCACCGGGGAGCTGTTTTTT. The chain employs TRBV4-1 and TRBJ2-2, with 10 bases identical to TRBD2. CDR1 MGHRA and CDR2 YSYEKL come from the germline V gene. V shed 11 bases and J 4 bases; nucleotides not matched to a gene: 13. This CDR3 is 16 amino acids long.

The chain has TRBV7-9 and TRBJ1-2; no definite D call. Germline V CDR1 and CDR2: SEHNR, FQNEAQ (reference sequence). The CDR3 spans 15 residues. V lost 5 bases to trimming and J lost 8 bases, with 21 bases between them. This CDR3 is CASSLAGLADRGYTF. As DNA, the CDR3 is TGTGCCAGCAGCCTCGCGGGCCTAGCGGATAGAGGCTACACCTTC. Combining the CDR3 with reference TRBV7-9 and TRBJ1-2 gives the whole variable domain DTGVSQNPRHKITKRGQNVTFRCDPISEHNRLYWYRQTLGQGPEFLTYFQNEAQLEKSRLLSDRFSAERPKGSFSTLEIQRTEQGDSAMYLCASSLAGLADRGYTFGSGTRLTVV.

This clonotype was seen at least ten times. The V and J genes are TRBV7-2 and TRBJ2-7, with 10 bases identical to TRBD2. CDR1 is SGHTA, CDR2 FQGNSA, per germline. This CDR3 has 16 residues. V was clipped by 4 bases and J by 2 bases; unmatched bases: 8. The CDR3 sequence is CASSSASGRAAYEQYF. The CDR3 DNA is TGTGCCAGCAGCTCAGCAAGCGGGAGGGCCGCCTACGAGCAGTACTTC.

The rearrangement joins TRBV9 to TRBJ2-1; D possibly matches TRBD1 or TRBD2 (5 bases each). The length of the CDR3 is 13 residues. Germline-derived CDR1 and CDR2 are SGDLS and YYNGEE. V was cut by 5 bases and J by 6 bases, with 12 bases left in between. The CDR3 sequence is CASRGPGPNEQFF. In DNA, the CDR3 is TGTGCCAGCAGGGGACCGGGACCCAATGAGCAGTTCTTC.

This clonotype appeared a single time. A read error may account for a junction end that differs from germline. J is TRBJ1-2 and V is TRBV7-9, with TRBD1 as a possible D gene (5 bases). The CDR3 is 13 residues long. Germline loops: CDR1 SEHNR, CDR2 FQNEAQ (reference sequence). The CDR3: CASASGQEYGYTF. The DNA of the CDR3 is TGCGCCAGCGCCTCAGGGCAGGAGTATGGCTACACCTTC.

This clonotype has just a few counts. The V and J genes are TRBV27 and TRBJ2-2; D remains ambiguous. Trimming removed 9 bases from V and 7 bases from J, with 9 bases in between. Germline V gene sequence: CDR1 MNHEY, CDR2 SMNVEV (reference sequence). The CDR3 is 11 amino acids. The CDR3 DNA follows: TGTGCCAGTCGCAGCGACGGGGAGCTGTTTTTT. Amino acids: CASRSDGELFF.

The chain recombines TRBV25-1 with TRBJ2-2; D is tentatively TRBD1 or TRBD2 (5 bases each). CDR1 and CDR2 from the germline V gene are MGHDK and SYGVNS. Trimming removed 1 base at V and 8 bases at J, with 20 bases between. The CDR3 extends over 17 amino acids. The CDR3 loop is CASSESLRPGPTGELFF. CDR3 DNA: TGTGCCAGCAGTGAATCCCTACGTCCGGGACCTACAGGGGAGCTGTTTTTT.

This clonotype showed up many times. CDR3 nucleotide sequence: TGTGCCAGCAGTGAAGGAGGGAGCAATCAGCCCCAGCATTTT. Residues: CASSEGGSNQPQHF. J is TRBJ1-5 and V is TRBV2; D ambiguous. The CDR3 loop spans 14 amino acids. Between the trimmed V and J ends, which lost 1 base and 1 base, there was a span of 5 bases. Germline V CDR1 and CDR2: SNHLY, FYNNEI.

This rearrangement joins TRBV7-9 to TRBJ1-5; no definite D call. Germline V CDR1 and CDR2: SEHNR, FQNEAQ (reference sequence). This CDR3 has 15 residues. V lost 9 bases and J 0 bases, leaving 15 bases between the germline ends. CDR3 sequence reads: CASAPSGYSNQPQHF. The CDR3 region has the DNA TGTGCCAGTGCCCCAAGTGGATATAGCAATCAGCCCCAGCATTTT. Full variable domain (remainder filled in from reference TRBV7-9 and TRBJ1-5): DTGVSQNPRHKITKRGQNVTFRCDPISEHNRLYWYRQTLGQGPEFLTYFQNEAQLEKSRLLSDRFSAERPKGSFSTLEIQRTEQGDSAMYLCASAPSGYSNQPQHFGDGTRLSIL.

This clonotype has ten or more counts. V gene TRBV3-1 combines with J gene TRBJ1-5, with D unclear. The CDR3 has 15 residues. The V and J ends lost 1 base and 6 bases respectively, with 13 bases between them. The germline gives CDR1 LGHDT, CDR2 YNNKEL (reference sequence). CDR3 region: CASSQGPYNVQPQHF. The CDR3 region has the DNA TGTGCCAGCAGCCAAGGTCCGTATAACGTTCAGCCCCAGCATTTT.

The genes are TRBV7-2 and TRBJ2-2, with 7 nucleotides matching TRBD2. The germline V gene encodes CDR1 SGHTA and CDR2 FQGNSA. This CDR3 is built from 17 residues. V lost 0 bases, J lost 1 base, and 5 bases stayed unmatched. CDR3 bases: TGTGCCAGCAGCTTAGCCCTTGGCGGGAGGAACACCGGGGAGCTGTTTTTT. This sequence encodes CASSLALGGRNTGELFF.

Ten or more counts support this clonotype. The CDR3 bases are TGTGCCAGCAACAGGGGGCGGAACACCGGGGAGCTGTTTTTT. It encodes CASNRGRNTGELFF. This chain uses TRBV19 with TRBJ2-2; 9 positions agree with TRBD1. The CDR3 extends over 14 amino acids. V lost 9 bases, J lost 1 base, and 3 bases stayed unmatched. Germline V gene sequence: CDR1 LNHDA, CDR2 SQIVND (reference sequence).

The chain uses TRBV9 and TRBJ2-7; D is tentatively TRBD1 or TRBD2 (5 bases each). Trimming pared 3 bases from V and 9 bases from J, leaving 19 bases between. The CDR3 is 14 amino acids. Germline V lookup: CDR1 SGDLS, CDR2 YYNGEE. The CDR3 DNA follows: TGTGCCAGCAGCGCCCGGGGCGACTCCTCCGGGCAGTACTTC. Amino acid sequence: CASSARGDSSGQYF.

In this sample, this clonotype turned up many times. The DNA of the CDR3 is TGCAGTGCTAGAGAAGGGTCACTCCACTATGGCTACACCTTC. Translating it yields CSAREGSLHYGYTF. This sequence joins TRBV20-1 and TRBJ1-2; D unclear. Trimming left V 0 bases short and J 3 bases short, with 11 bases between. Germline CDR1 reads DFQATT; CDR2 reads SNEGSKA (reference sequence). CDR3 size: 14 residues.

The V call is TRBV29-1, the J call TRBJ1-2; the D gene is possibly TRBD1 (6 bases). The CDR3 is made up of 16 amino acids. Germline lookup yields CDR1 SQVTM and CDR2 ANQGSEA. The ends were cut back, 4 bases at V and 3 bases at J, with 21 bases in the middle. The CDR3 DNA reads TGCAGCGTTGTGGACAGCTCCTACGAGCAGTACTATGGCTACACCTTC. Translating it yields CSVVDSSYEQYYGYTF.